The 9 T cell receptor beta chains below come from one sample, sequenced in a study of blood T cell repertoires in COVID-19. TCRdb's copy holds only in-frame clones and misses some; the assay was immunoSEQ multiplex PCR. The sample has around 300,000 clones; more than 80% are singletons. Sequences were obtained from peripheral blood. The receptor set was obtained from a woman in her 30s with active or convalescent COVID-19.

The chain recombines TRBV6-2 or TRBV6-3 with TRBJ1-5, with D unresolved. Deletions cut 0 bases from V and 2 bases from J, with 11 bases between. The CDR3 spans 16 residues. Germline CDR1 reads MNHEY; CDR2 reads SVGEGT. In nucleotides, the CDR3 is TGTGCCAGCAGTTACTCGAACCCCCGGGGCAATCAGCCCCAGCATTTT. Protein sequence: CASSYSNPRGNQPQHF.

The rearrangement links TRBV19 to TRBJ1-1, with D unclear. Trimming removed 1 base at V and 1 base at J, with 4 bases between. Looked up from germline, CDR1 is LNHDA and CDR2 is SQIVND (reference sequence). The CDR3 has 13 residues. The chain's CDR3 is CASSIAQNTEAFF. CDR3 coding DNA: TGTGCCAGTAGTATAGCACAGAACACTGAAGCTTTCTTT.

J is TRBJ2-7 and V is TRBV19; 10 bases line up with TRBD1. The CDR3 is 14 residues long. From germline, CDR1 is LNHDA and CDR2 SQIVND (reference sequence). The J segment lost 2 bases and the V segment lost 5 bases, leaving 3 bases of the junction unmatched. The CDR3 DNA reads TGTGCCAGTAGTCTTGGACAGGGGGCCTACGAGCAGTACTTC. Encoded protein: CASSLGQGAYEQYF. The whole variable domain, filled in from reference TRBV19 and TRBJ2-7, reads DGGITQSPKYLFRKEGQNVTLSCEQNLNHDAMYWYRQDPGQGLRLIYYSQIVNDFQKGDIAEGYSVSREKKESFPLTVTSAQKNPTAFYLCASSLGQGAYEQYFGPGTRLTVT.

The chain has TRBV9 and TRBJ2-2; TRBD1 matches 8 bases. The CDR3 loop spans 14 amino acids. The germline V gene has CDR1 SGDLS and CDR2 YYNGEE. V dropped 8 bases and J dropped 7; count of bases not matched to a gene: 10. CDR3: CASSRTGIIGELFF. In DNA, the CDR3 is TGTGCCAGTTCGCGGACAGGGATCATCGGGGAGCTGTTTTTT.

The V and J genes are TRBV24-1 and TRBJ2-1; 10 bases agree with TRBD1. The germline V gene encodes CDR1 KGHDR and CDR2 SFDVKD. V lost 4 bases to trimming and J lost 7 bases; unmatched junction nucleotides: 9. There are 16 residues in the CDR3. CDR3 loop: CATSDTRQGAGNEQFF. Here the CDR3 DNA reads TGTGCCACCAGTGACACCCGACAGGGGGCTGGGAATGAGCAGTTCTTC.

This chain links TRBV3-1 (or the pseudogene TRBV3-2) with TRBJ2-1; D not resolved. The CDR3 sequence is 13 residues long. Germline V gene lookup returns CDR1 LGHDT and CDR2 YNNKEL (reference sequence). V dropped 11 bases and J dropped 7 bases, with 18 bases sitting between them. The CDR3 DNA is TGTGCCTCATCCCGTGGGCGCCGGAATGAGCAGTTCTTC. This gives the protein CASSRGRRNEQFF.

The CDR3 spells CASSTDRAVEQFF. CDR3 DNA sequence: TGCGCCAGCAGCACCGACAGGGCAGTTGAGCAGTTCTTC. The chain is built from TRBV5-1 and TRBJ2-1; 7 nucleotides agree with TRBD1. CDR1 is SGHRS and CDR2 is YFSETQ in the germline V gene. The CDR3 is made up of 13 amino acids. J lost 9 bases, V lost 4 bases, and 7 bases had no gene match.

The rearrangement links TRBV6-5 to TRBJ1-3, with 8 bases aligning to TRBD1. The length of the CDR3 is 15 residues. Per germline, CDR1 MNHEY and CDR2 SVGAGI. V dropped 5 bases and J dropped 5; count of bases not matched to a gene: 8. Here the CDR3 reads CASSTDRVGRNTIYF. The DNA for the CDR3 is TGTGCCAGCAGTACGGACAGGGTCGGGAGAAACACCATATATTTT.

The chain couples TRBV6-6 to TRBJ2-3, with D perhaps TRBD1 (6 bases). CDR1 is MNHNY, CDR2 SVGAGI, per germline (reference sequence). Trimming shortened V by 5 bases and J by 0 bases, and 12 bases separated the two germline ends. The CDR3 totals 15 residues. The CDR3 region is CASSNQGLSTDTQYF. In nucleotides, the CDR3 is TGTGCCAGCAGTAACCAGGGGCTTAGCACAGATACGCAGTATTTT.